This T cell receptor beta chain was recovered during a study of T cells after yellow fever vaccination. A single record per CDR3 protein comes from TCRdb applying MiXCR to the 5' RACE reads. The table shows a few hundred thousand distinct CDR3 sequences, with 15% to 20% occurring only once. General observations from the study: Reappearing after the booster were most of the clones from primary vaccination (approximately 96% CD4, about 87% CD8). Peak timing came faster in the weaker secondary response, day 5 versus 15.

CDR3 size: 14 residues. The V gene lost 0 bases and the J gene lost 3 bases, with 10 bases spanning the gap. Germline CDR1 SGHRS, CDR2 YFSETQ. As to this clonotype: Its target is not known.

The clonotype was recovered from a young man who received the YFV17D yellow fever vaccine. This sequence joins TRBV5-1 and TRBJ2-7, with a tentative D call TRBD1 (5 bases). The sequenced sample was PBMCs, obtained 15 days after the yellow fever booster vaccination. In nucleotides, the CDR3 is TGCGCCAGCAGCTTGGATGCAGGGTACTACGAGCAGTACTTC. Amino acid sequence: CASSLDAGYYEQYF.